Presented here are 7 T cell receptor beta chains from one specimen sequenced in a study of beta chain features in type 1 diabetes. Overall study findings and caveats: TCRB CDR3s were moderately but significantly shorter in Type 1 diabetes patients in all four CD4+ subsets.

Antigens for these TCRs are unknown. cDNA synthesis used the whole RNA isolate, giving expressed TCRB sequences. Assay: immunoSEQ multiplex PCR; the TCRdb copy retains only in-frame clones and omits some. The table has 160,000 or so clones, roughly 10% seen once; the top ten hold approximately 0.7%. The sequenced sample consisted of central memory CD4+ T cells from blood. The origin of the receptors is a woman aged 25 to 39 with type 1 diabetes.

This clone was found a few times. V usage is TRBV29-1 and J usage is TRBJ1-1, with D possibly matching TRBD1 (6 bases). The germline V gene encodes CDR1 SQVTM and CDR2 ANQGSEA. The V gene lost 6 bases and the J gene lost 1 base, with 21 bases spanning the gap. CDR3 length: 16 amino acids. Here the CDR3 reads CSVAGTFTGKNTEAFF. The CDR3 DNA is TGCAGCGTAGCGGGAACCTTCACAGGGAAGAACACTGAAGCTTTCTTT.

Turning to this clone: Other DNA sequences in this specimen translate into the identical CDR3. V and J are TRBV5-1 and TRBJ2-1, with a weak D call TRBD1 (6 bases). Trimming stripped 3 bases from V and 7 bases from J, with 8 bases between. The CDR3 has 12 amino acids. Germline loops: CDR1 SGHRS, CDR2 YFSETQ. The CDR3 here is CASSSQGNEQFF. CDR3 DNA sequence: TGCGCCAGCAGCTCGCAGGGGAATGAGCAGTTCTTC.

The chain links TRBV5-1 to TRBJ1-1, with D possibly being TRBD1 (6 bases). Looked up from germline, CDR1 is SGHRS and CDR2 is YFSETQ. The V and J ends lost 5 bases and 1 base respectively, with 12 bases between them. The CDR3 contains 14 residues. This chain's CDR3 is CASSRDTTNTEAFF. The CDR3, as DNA: TGCGCCAGCAGTCGGGACACCACGAACACTGAAGCTTTCTTT. Looking up the rest from reference TRBV5-1 and TRBJ1-1 gives the full variable domain: KAGVTQTPRYLIKTRGQQVTLSCSPISGHRSVSWYQQTPGQGLQFLFEYFSETQRNKGNFPGRFSGRQFSNSRSEMNVSTLELGDSALYLCASSRDTTNTEAFFGQGTRLTVV.

A few counts support this clone. The rearrangement uses TRBV30 and TRBJ1-2; TRBD1 aligns across 8 bases. With V trimmed by 4 bases and J by 2 bases, 6 bases remained unmatched. CDR1 and CDR2 from the germline V gene are GTSNPN and SVGIG (reference sequence). This CDR3 region has 14 residues. In nucleotides, the CDR3 is TGTGCCTGGATATTACAGGGGGGCAACTATGGCTACACCTTC. Amino acids: CAWILQGGNYGYTF.

This sequence joins TRBV28 and TRBJ2-7, with a possible D match to TRBD2 (6 bases). The CDR3 spans 14 residues. The V gene's germline CDR1 is MDHEN and CDR2 SYDVKM. V gave up 7 bases and J gave up 0 bases, with 13 bases separating them. CDR3 residues: CASTPGGNSYEQYF. DNA of the CDR3: TGTGCCAGCACCCCTGGCGGGAACTCCTACGAGCAGTACTTC.

This sequence joins TRBV5-1 and TRBJ2-4; maybe TRBD2 (7 bases). The V gene lost 4 bases and the J gene lost 5 bases, with 10 bases spanning the gap. Germline V CDR1 and CDR2: SGHRS, YFSETQ. This CDR3 has 13 residues. CDR3 residues: CASSGGGENIQYF. DNA of the CDR3: TGCGCCAGCAGCGGCGGGGGCGAAAACATTCAGTACTTC.

The rearrangement joins TRBV9 to TRBJ2-1; 9 bases map to TRBD2. Trimming at V came to 3 bases and at J to 8 bases, leaving 6 bases not matched to a gene. Germline CDR1 reads SGDLS; CDR2 reads YYNGEE. The CDR3 sequence is 14 residues long. CDR3 sequence reads: CASSGGLASYEQFF. In DNA form, the CDR3 reads TGTGCCAGCAGCGGGGGACTAGCATCTTATGAGCAGTTCTTC.